One and the same sample provided the 30 T cell receptor beta chains below, sequenced in a study of a mutant IDH1 vaccine in newly diagnosed glioma. These receptors have no identified antigens. Sample time point: week 23, last vaccination. Every vaccine dose comprised 300 ug of mutant IDH1 20-mer peptide plus topical imiquimod. Profiling relied on immunoSEQ multiplex PCR, and the TCRdb table lists in-frame clones only, not all of them. The repertoire has fewer than 45,000 clones, around 90% of them found once; the top ten carry 3% to 4.5%. This specimen was PBMCs, taken from a glioma patient whose treatment included an IDH1 peptide vaccine. The receptors were gathered from a man between 45 and 60 years old with glioma.

This clone was counted only a few times. The gene calls are TRBV10-3 and TRBJ2-7, with D possibly matching TRBD1 (5 bases). V lost 8 bases and J 7 bases, leaving 9 bases between the germline ends. The CDR3 spans 10 residues. CDR1 ENHRY and CDR2 SYGVKD come from the germline V gene. CDR3 in amino acids: CAIGNREQYF. The CDR3 bases are TGTGCCATCGGGAACAGGGAGCAGTACTTC.

The CDR3 here is CASSQDYGYTF. CDR3 sequence (DNA): TGTGCCAGCAGCCAAGACTATGGCTACACCTTC. The V gene is TRBV14, the J gene TRBJ1-2; D remains ambiguous. The CDR3 is 11 amino acids. The V end was cut by 0 bases, the J end by 4 bases, with 0 bases between. Per germline, CDR1 SGHDN and CDR2 FVKESK.

V usage is TRBV7-9 and J usage is TRBJ1-1; D gene unclear. Germline V gives CDR1 SEHNR, CDR2 FQNEAQ (reference sequence). The CDR3 consists of 15 residues. Trimming cost V 2 bases and J 11 bases, with 21 bases left between them. CDR3 bases: TGTGCCAGCAGCTTATCTGTCTTAGGCACGGGAGAGGCTTTCTTT. As protein: CASSLSVLGTGEAFF.

The chain is built from TRBV30 and TRBJ2-1; D perhaps matches TRBD2 (6 bases). CDR3 length: 14 residues. Trimming shortened V by 2 bases and J by 6 bases, and 14 bases separated the two germline ends. Germline V CDR1 and CDR2: GTSNPN, SVGIG (reference sequence). The CDR3 spells CAWSPVGGLNEQFF. As DNA, the CDR3 is TGTGCCTGGAGTCCGGTGGGAGGTCTCAATGAGCAGTTCTTC.

The V gene is TRBV6-1, the J gene TRBJ1-3, with 9 bases that match TRBD1. The CDR3 consists of 14 residues. CDR1 is MNHNS and CDR2 is SASEGT in the germline V gene. The junction had 2 bases not matched to a gene; V was cut back by 4 bases and J by 4 bases. In DNA, the CDR3 is TGTGCCAGCAGTGGACAGGGGGACGGAAACACCATATATTTT. It specifies CASSGQGDGNTIYF.

This sequence joins TRBV7-2 and TRBJ1-3, with no clear D. Between the trimmed V and J ends, which lost 5 bases and 0 bases, there was a span of 14 bases. The CDR3 spans 16 residues. CDR1 is SGHTA and CDR2 is FQGNSA in the germline V gene. The CDR3 region is CASSGFRLGSGNTIYF. The CDR3 DNA reads as TGTGCCAGCAGCGGATTCCGACTGGGCTCTGGAAACACCATATATTTT.

The chain joins TRBV7-9 to TRBJ1-3; D is unresolved. Germline CDR1 and CDR2: SEHNR and FQNEAQ (reference sequence). This CDR3 has 14 amino acids. V gave up 5 bases and J gave up 1 base, with 9 bases separating them. This chain's CDR3 is CASSPLGSGNTIYF. CDR3 in DNA: TGTGCCAGCAGCCCTCTGGGATCTGGAAACACCATATATTTT.

The chain links TRBV7-8 to TRBJ2-7; 8 positions match TRBD1. The CDR3 loop spans 15 amino acids. In germline, CDR1 is SGHVS, CDR2 FQNEAQ. J gave up 7 bases and V 2 bases, and 10 bases lay outside the gene matches. CDR3 loop: CASSLSRDRLLEQYF. CDR3 sequence (DNA): TGTGCCAGCAGCTTATCCCGGGACAGGCTCCTGGAGCAGTACTTC.

The CDR3 protein is CASSAGPQGIVTEAFF. CDR3 in DNA: TGTGCCAGCAGCGCGGGCCCCCAGGGTATCGTCACTGAAGCTTTCTTT. V and J are TRBV5-6 and TRBJ1-1; the D gene is possibly TRBD1 (5 bases). CDR1 and CDR2 from the germline V gene are SGHDT and YYEEEE. Trimming shortened V by 4 bases and J by 4 bases, and 20 bases separated the two germline ends. This CDR3 has 16 residues.

The genes are TRBV4-1 and TRBJ2-1; TRBD2 aligns across 11 bases. Germline CDR1 reads MGHRA; CDR2 reads YSYEKL. Unmatched junction bases numbered 10, after V lost 7 bases and J lost 2 bases. The CDR3 has 17 residues. CDR3: CASKRTSGFPPYNEQFF. DNA of the CDR3: TGCGCCAGCAAACGGACTAGCGGGTTCCCCCCCTACAATGAGCAGTTCTTC.

The V gene is TRBV28, the J gene TRBJ1-5; D gene unclear. V shed 6 bases and J shed 1 base, with 13 bases lying between them. The CDR3 runs 15 residues. Germline V gene lookup returns CDR1 MDHEN and CDR2 SYDVKM. The CDR3 DNA is TGTGCCAGCAGGGCGGGAGGAGTGAGCAATCAGCCCCAGCATTTT. Translation gives CASRAGGVSNQPQHF.

The rearrangement uses TRBV7-6 and TRBJ1-1; D not resolved. Germline V gene sequence: CDR1 SGHVS, CDR2 FNYEAQ. V was shortened by 5 bases and J by 3 bases, with 13 bases between the two germline ends. The CDR3 has 14 amino acids. The CDR3 here is CASSERTGDTEAFF. CDR3 coding DNA: TGTGCCAGCAGCGAGCGGACTGGAGACACTGAAGCTTTCTTT. Full variable domain (remainder filled in from reference TRBV7-6 and TRBJ1-1): GAGVSQSPRYKVTKRGQDVALRCDPISGHVSLYWYRQALGQGPEFLTYFNYEAQQDKSGLPNDRFSAERPEGSISTLTIQRTEQRDSAMYRCASSERTGDTEAFFGQGTRLTVV.

The chain couples TRBV7-9 to TRBJ1-4; D is unresolved. Deletions cut 5 bases from V and 7 bases from J, with 14 bases between. Germline V gives CDR1 SEHNR, CDR2 FQNEAQ (reference sequence). The CDR3 loop spans 14 amino acids. The CDR3 protein is CASSPPGWGEKLFF. CDR3 in DNA: TGTGCCAGCAGCCCCCCCGGGTGGGGTGAAAAACTGTTTTTT. Variable domain in full (rest from reference TRBV7-9 and TRBJ1-4): DTGVSQNPRHKITKRGQNVTFRCDPISEHNRLYWYRQTLGQGPEFLTYFQNEAQLEKSRLLSDRFSAERPKGSFSTLEIQRTEQGDSAMYLCASSPPGWGEKLFFGSGTQLSVL.

The CDR3 DNA follows: TGTGCCAGCAGCAAAGATCTCGGGGAACGGGCCTCCTATGGCTACACCTTC. Translated, it gives CASSKDLGERASYGYTF. The chain couples TRBV21-1 to TRBJ1-2. TRBV21-1 is designated a pseudogene. CDR3 length: 17 residues.

The chain uses TRBV2 and TRBJ2-1; 9 bases map to TRBD2. Germline trimming cut 3 bases from V and 4 bases from J; bases unmatched to any gene: 16. The CDR3 contains 19 residues. Germline CDR1 SNHLY, CDR2 FYNNEI. The CDR3 region is CASSEGAGGHKSFYNEQFF. For the CDR3, the DNA is TGTGCCAGCAGTGAGGGAGCGGGAGGCCACAAGTCCTTTTACAATGAGCAGTTCTTC. Based on the CDR3 plus reference TRBV2 and TRBJ2-1, the full variable domain is EPEVTQTPSHQVTQMGQEVILRCVPISNHLYFYWYRQILGQKVEFLVSFYNNEISEKSEIFDDQFSVERPDGSNFTLKIRSTKLEDSAMYFCASSEGAGGHKSFYNEQFFGPGTRLTVL.

V is TRBV2 and J is TRBJ1-6; D is possibly TRBD1 (6 bases). V lost 3 bases and J 10 bases, leaving 10 bases between the germline ends. CDR1 and CDR2 (germline): SNHLY, FYNNEI. The length of the CDR3 is 13 residues. The CDR3 bases are TGTGCCAGCAGTGATCAGGGGTTATCACCCCTCCACTTT. It yields the protein CASSDQGLSPLHF.

This chain connects TRBV28 to TRBJ2-7, with TRBD1 matching 8 bases. Germline loops: CDR1 MDHEN, CDR2 SYDVKM. This CDR3 has 15 residues. V was pared by 5 bases and J by 1 base, with 7 bases of the junction left unmatched. The CDR3 coding sequence is TGTGCCAGCAGTGCGGGACAGGTTTTTTCCTACGAGCAGTACTTC. Residues: CASSAGQVFSYEQYF.

The V gene is TRBV11-2, the J gene TRBJ1-1; D may be TRBD1 (6 bases). The CDR3 loop spans 13 amino acids. Looked up from germline, CDR1 is SGHAT and CDR2 is FQNNGV. The germline V and J ends were trimmed by 3 bases and 8 bases, with 13 bases remaining between them. CDR3 protein: CASSFSRGREAFF. The CDR3 DNA sequence: TGTGCCAGCAGCTTCAGCAGGGGCAGAGAAGCTTTCTTT.

The rearrangement joins TRBV10-3 to TRBJ2-1, with 7 bases fitting TRBD1. Germline V CDR1 and CDR2: ENHRY, SYGVKD. The CDR3 sequence is 14 residues long. V dropped 0 bases and J dropped 6; count of bases not matched to a gene: 2. This CDR3 reads CAISESGQINEQFF. The CDR3 region has the DNA TGTGCCATCAGTGAGTCGGGACAGATCAATGAGCAGTTCTTC.

This chain uses TRBV9 with TRBJ2-2, with D tentatively TRBD2 (6 bases). Looked up from germline, CDR1 is SGDLS and CDR2 is YYNGEE. The CDR3 sequence is 16 residues long. The germline V and J ends were trimmed by 2 bases and 0 bases, with 11 bases remaining between them. The CDR3 sequence: CASSVSPGANTGELFF. The CDR3 DNA sequence: TGTGCCAGCAGCGTCTCCCCGGGGGCGAACACCGGGGAGCTGTTTTTT.

The CDR3: CASMGEGRETQYF. DNA of the CDR3: TGTGCCAGCATGGGGGAGGGCCGGGAGACCCAGTACTTC. The chain is built from TRBV2 and TRBJ2-5; 7 bases are a match to TRBD2. The V gene's germline CDR1 is SNHLY and CDR2 FYNNEI. This CDR3 is 13 amino acids long. Trimming took 7 bases from V and 5 from J; bases not matched to a gene: 7.

This clone was counted a single time. This chain connects TRBV6-1 to TRBJ1-2; D is unresolved. Germline CDR1 and CDR2: MNHNS and SASEGT. The CDR3 length is 17 residues. V was pared by 0 bases and J by 1 base, with 15 bases between. CDR3 sequence: CASSEARAQFINYGYTF. CDR3 nucleotides: TGTGCCAGCAGTGAAGCGCGGGCCCAATTCATTAACTATGGCTACACCTTC.

The chain links TRBV19 to TRBJ2-5, with a possible D match to TRBD2 (5 bases). Germline loops: CDR1 LNHDA, CDR2 SQIVND (reference sequence). V lost 1 base and J lost 5, with 11 bases in between. CDR3 length equals 14 residues. In DNA form, the CDR3 reads TGTGCCAGTAGTATAGCTGGGAGTTGGGAGACCCAGTACTTC. This sequence encodes CASSIAGSWETQYF.

This chain connects TRBV4-1 to TRBJ2-2; possible D gene TRBD2, 5 bases. Germline CDR1 reads MGHRA; CDR2 reads YSYEKL. V shed 4 bases and J shed 6 bases, with 21 bases lying between them. The CDR3 has 17 amino acids. The CDR3 sequence is CASSPPGETVRSGELFF. The CDR3 coding sequence is TGCGCCAGCAGCCCGCCCGGGGAGACTGTGAGGTCCGGGGAGCTGTTTTTT.

CDR3 sequence (DNA): TGTGCCACCAGCAGAGATTGGGCGGGGAATGAAAAACTGTTTTTT. Amino acids: CATSRDWAGNEKLFF. The rearrangement links TRBV15 to TRBJ1-4; D gene uncertain. V gave up 0 bases and J gave up 5 bases, with 10 bases separating them. This CDR3 spans 15 amino acids. In germline, CDR1 is LNHNV, CDR2 YYDKDF (reference sequence).

This rearrangement joins TRBV7-8 to TRBJ2-1; no clear D gene. Trimming removed 5 bases at V and 5 bases at J, with 16 bases between. CDR3 length equals 15 residues. CDR1 SGHVS and CDR2 FQNEAQ come from the germline V gene. The CDR3 protein is CASSENEGRNNEQFF. The CDR3 DNA sequence: TGTGCCAGCAGCGAGAACGAAGGAAGAAACAATGAGCAGTTCTTC.

V is TRBV7-2 and J is TRBJ1-4; no reliable D call. Between the trimmed V and J ends, which lost 5 bases and 6 bases, there was a span of 10 bases. In germline, CDR1 is SGHTA, CDR2 FQGNSA. The CDR3 runs to 13 residues. The CDR3 region is CASSTFPDEKLFF. CDR3 coding DNA: TGTGCCAGCAGCACTTTCCCAGATGAAAAACTGTTTTTT.

The chain employs TRBV6-1 and TRBJ2-4, with D possibly being TRBD1 (5 bases). Germline V CDR1 and CDR2: MNHNS, SASEGT. The V end was cut by 2 bases, the J end by 5 bases, with 7 bases between. The CDR3 has 13 amino acids. CDR3 amino acids: CASSERGENIQYF. DNA of the CDR3: TGTGCCAGCAGTGAAAGGGGTGAAAACATTCAGTACTTC.

V usage is TRBV30 and J usage is TRBJ1-1, with TRBD1 matching 10 bases. CDR1 is GTSNPN and CDR2 is SVGIG in the germline V gene (reference sequence). With V trimmed by 3 bases and J by 3 bases, 10 bases remained unmatched. This CDR3 has 16 residues. The CDR3 DNA reads TGTGCCTGGAGAGGTCGTCGGGACAGGGGCCACACTGAAGCTTTCTTT. It is translated as CAWRGRRDRGHTEAFF.

The chain has TRBV6-5 and TRBJ2-2; a possible D gene is TRBD1 (6 bases). CDR3 length equals 14 residues. Germline V gives CDR1 MNHEY, CDR2 SVGAGI. V was pared by 4 bases and J by 5 bases, with 11 bases between. The CDR3 coding sequence is TGTGCCAGCAGTTCAGGACAGACGACCGGGGAGCTGTTTTTT. This encodes CASSSGQTTGELFF.